The 32 T cell receptor beta chains reported below all come from one sample, sequenced in a study of blood T cell repertoires in COVID-19 (dated by TCRdb to 2018 to 2021). Libraries were constructed by the immunoSEQ multiplex PCR assay. Drawn from immuneACCESS, this table holds only the in-frame rearrangements with V and J called that TCRdb kept. Clones are partly lost; checked studies trace under half to an unresolved V gene and leave the rest unexplained. This sample holds about 100,000 clones; roughly 85% were observed only once. Around 2% of the sample is held by the ten biggest clonotypes. The sequencing input was peripheral blood. These receptor sequences come from a woman aged 70-85 years with active or convalescent COVID-19.

V usage is TRBV3-1 (or the pseudogene TRBV3-2) and J usage is TRBJ2-6; D uncertain. Deletions cut 4 bases from V and 4 bases from J, with 5 bases between. The CDR3 is 13 amino acids. Germline V gene sequence: CDR1 LGHDT, CDR2 YNNKEL (reference sequence). In DNA form, the CDR3 reads TGTGCCAGCAGCCTAGTAGGGGCCAACGTCCTGACTTTC. This codes for CASSLVGANVLTF.

The V call is TRBV18, the J call TRBJ2-3; 9 nucleotides match TRBD1. CDR3 length: 17 amino acids. The V segment lost 0 bases and the J segment 0 bases; nucleotides outside the gene matches: 4. Germline CDR1 reads KGHSH; CDR2 reads LQKENI. The CDR3 protein is CASSPPGTGISTDTQYF. CDR3 coding DNA: TGTGCCAGCTCACCACCGGGGACAGGGATTAGCACAGATACGCAGTATTTT.

The chain recombines TRBV24-1 with TRBJ1-1; D might be TRBD1 (5 bases). The V and J ends lost 9 bases and 1 base respectively, with 17 bases between them. There are 15 residues in the CDR3. Germline V gene lookup returns CDR1 KGHDR and CDR2 SFDVKD. CDR3 sequence: CATLSRGGTNTEAFF. In nucleotides, the CDR3 is TGTGCCACCCTCTCCCGGGGGGGAACGAACACTGAAGCTTTCTTT.

The V call is TRBV5-1, the J call TRBJ2-7, with 9 bases identical to TRBD1. Germline assignment: CDR1 SGHRS and CDR2 YFSETQ. The CDR3 is 16 amino acids. V was pared by 2 bases and J by 2 bases, with 8 bases of the junction left unmatched. CDR3 DNA: TGCGCCAGCAGCTTACTGCCGGGACAGGGTACCTACGAGCAGTACTTC. This translates into CASSLLPGQGTYEQYF.

The V call is TRBV9, the J call TRBJ2-7; 9 positions match TRBD1. Germline V gives CDR1 SGDLS, CDR2 YYNGEE. After removal of 2 bases from V and 0 bases from J, the junction contained 15 bases not matched to a gene. CDR3 size: 19 residues. In DNA form, the CDR3 reads TGTGCCAGCAGCGTCAGACTAAACCCCGGGACAGGGTTCTCCTACGAGCAGTACTTC. It codes for CASSVRLNPGTGFSYEQYF.

V and J are TRBV12-3 or TRBV12-4 and TRBJ1-1; D ambiguous. The germline V and J ends were trimmed by 3 bases and 0 bases, with 5 bases remaining between them. The CDR3 is 13 residues long. CDR3 DNA: TGTGCCAGCAGTTTCGGGATGAACACTGAAGCTTTCTTT. Its translation: CASSFGMNTEAFF.

This chain joins TRBV4-2 and TRBJ1-5; D might be TRBD1 (6 bases). The CDR3 contains 16 residues. V was cut by 1 base and J by 1 base, with 11 bases left in between. The germline CDR1 and CDR2 sequences are LGHNA and YNFKEQ. The CDR3 sequence: CASSQVQQGSNQPQHF. DNA for the CDR3: TGTGCCAGCAGCCAAGTCCAGCAGGGGAGCAATCAGCCCCAGCATTTT.

This clone has just a few counts. The chain links TRBV9 to TRBJ2-5; the match to TRBD2 covers 10 bases. Germline V gene lookup returns CDR1 SGDLS and CDR2 YYNGEE. Trimming cost V 1 base and J 4 bases; bases outside gene matches: 4. This CDR3 is 15 amino acids long. The CDR3 here is CASSVPAGGVETQYF. The CDR3 DNA reads TGTGCCAGCAGCGTACCAGCGGGAGGGGTAGAGACCCAGTACTTC.

This sequence joins TRBV5-4 and TRBJ2-5; TRBD2 matches 8 bases. Trimming removed 3 bases from V and 1 base from J; junction bases left unmatched: 8. CDR3 length: 16 residues. Germline V CDR1 and CDR2: SGHNT, YYREEE (reference sequence). CDR3 region: CASSSPQRGFQETQYF. The CDR3 nucleotides read TGTGCCAGCAGCTCACCCCAGCGGGGGTTCCAAGAGACCCAGTACTTC.

The J gene is TRBJ2-3, the V gene TRBV7-9; D is undetermined. The CDR3 has 13 residues. Trimming pared 5 bases from V and 0 bases from J, leaving 6 bases between. Looked up from germline, CDR1 is SEHNR and CDR2 is FQNEAQ (reference sequence). The CDR3, as DNA: TGTGCCAGCAGCGAAGCTAGCACAGATACGCAGTATTTT. Translation gives CASSEASTDTQYF. The complete variable domain, with remaining parts taken from reference TRBV7-9 and TRBJ2-3, reads DTGVSQNPRHKITKRGQNVTFRCDPISEHNRLYWYRQTLGQGPEFLTYFQNEAQLEKSRLLSDRFSAERPKGSFSTLEIQRTEQGDSAMYLCASSEASTDTQYFGPGTRLTVL.

V gene TRBV7-9 combines with J gene TRBJ1-5; tentative D call: TRBD1 (5 bases). The V gene's germline CDR1 is SEHNR and CDR2 FQNEAQ (reference sequence). V was clipped by 6 bases and J by 7 bases, with 19 bases between them. The CDR3 has 15 residues. The DNA for the CDR3 is TGTGCCAGCAGTCAGACTGGGGCGGCGATCCAGCCCCAGCATTTT. It translates to CASSQTGAAIQPQHF.

The chain combines TRBV5-1 with TRBJ2-3, with D perhaps matching TRBD2 (6 bases). This CDR3 is built from 15 residues. Looked up from germline, CDR1 is SGHRS and CDR2 is YFSETQ. V was cut by 3 bases and J by 1 base, with 12 bases left in between. The CDR3 nucleotides read TGCGCCAGCAGCTGGGACTCGAGAGGCACAGATACGCAGTATTTT. Translated, it gives CASSWDSRGTDTQYF.

The chain recombines TRBV28 with TRBJ2-3; a weak D match, TRBD1 (5 bases). Trimming stripped 6 bases from V and 2 bases from J, with 15 bases between. This CDR3 is built from 15 residues. Germline CDR1 is MDHEN and CDR2 is SYDVKM. As DNA, the CDR3 is TGTGCCAGCAGGGGCCAGGGTGCTATCACAGATACGCAGTATTTT. This sequence encodes CASRGQGAITDTQYF.

The chain employs TRBV11-3 and TRBJ2-7; maybe TRBD2 (6 bases). The germline V and J ends were trimmed by 5 bases and 0 bases, with 8 bases remaining between them. CDR1 and CDR2 from the germline V gene are SGHNT and YENEEA. This CDR3 comprises 13 residues. The CDR3 region is CASSISGSYEQYF. In nucleotides, the CDR3 is TGTGCCAGCAGCATTAGCGGCTCCTACGAGCAGTACTTC.

The rearrangement joins TRBV28 to TRBJ2-7; D may be TRBD1 (6 bases). Germline V lookup: CDR1 MDHEN, CDR2 SYDVKM. CDR3 length: 14 amino acids. Trimming stripped 5 bases from V and 4 bases from J, with 15 bases between. CDR3 nucleotide sequence: TGTGCCAGCAGTCCTAACAGGGTTGGGTACGAGCAGTACTTC. It specifies CASSPNRVGYEQYF.

The gene calls are TRBV4-3 and TRBJ2-7; possibly TRBD2 for D (5 bases). The CDR3 is made up of 16 amino acids. CDR1 is LGHNA and CDR2 is YSLEER in the germline V gene. V shed 3 bases and J shed 0 bases, with 15 bases lying between them. CDR3 bases: TGCGCCAGCAGCCACCCACCCAGGAGGAGCTCCTACGAGCAGTACTTC. As protein: CASSHPPRRSSYEQYF.

This sequence joins TRBV19 and TRBJ1-3; D ambiguous. CDR3 length: 11 residues. V was shortened by 8 bases and J by 4 bases, with 6 bases between the two germline ends. CDR1 LNHDA and CDR2 SQIVND come from the germline V gene (reference sequence). CDR3 loop: CASVQGNTIYF. CDR3 in DNA: TGTGCCAGTGTACAGGGAAACACCATATATTTT.

The gene calls are TRBV2 and TRBJ2-2, with D possibly TRBD2 on 6 matching bases. From germline, CDR1 is SNHLY and CDR2 FYNNEI. The V end lost 2 bases, the J end lost 5 bases, and 15 bases lay between the germline ends. This CDR3 spans 16 amino acids. The DNA for the CDR3 is TGTGCCAGCAGTGAAAGGAGGGGATCGGGGACCGGGGAGCTGTTTTTT. Residues: CASSERRGSGTGELFF.

V gene TRBV27 combines with J gene TRBJ1-1; D is perhaps TRBD1 (5 bases). Germline CDR1 reads MNHEY; CDR2 reads SMNVEV (reference sequence). The CDR3 is made up of 14 amino acids. The ends were cut back, 8 bases at V and 4 bases at J, with 17 bases in the middle. The CDR3 region is CASSKRPGGTEAFF. The CDR3 DNA is TGTGCCAGCTCTAAGAGGCCGGGGGGCACTGAAGCTTTCTTT.

The chain recombines TRBV6-5 with TRBJ1-2; possibly TRBD1 for D (6 bases). The germline V gene encodes CDR1 MNHEY and CDR2 SVGAGI. The CDR3 is 15 amino acids. Between the trimmed V and J ends, which lost 5 bases and 11 bases, there was a span of 24 bases. The DNA of the CDR3 is TGTGCCAGCAGTAAAAACGGGGTGTCAGGGGAGAGTTACACCTTC. Translation gives CASSKNGVSGESYTF.

The chain recombines TRBV2 with TRBJ2-6; D may be TRBD2 (6 bases). Trimming left V 6 bases short and J 4 bases short, with 13 bases between. CDR1 and CDR2 from the germline V gene are SNHLY and FYNNEI. The CDR3 runs to 15 residues. The CDR3, as DNA: TGTGCCAGCAGGCGGAGGGCGGCCGGGGCCAACGTCCTGACTTTC. Translation gives CASRRRAAGANVLTF.

As DNA, the CDR3 is TGTGCCAGCAGCCCTCAAGGGACAGGGGGCATAGGCTACACCTTC. Its protein product is CASSPQGTGGIGYTF. The V gene is TRBV5-5, the J gene TRBJ1-2, with 12 nucleotides matching TRBD1. Per germline, CDR1 SGHKS and CDR2 YYEKEE (reference sequence). The CDR3 sequence is 15 residues long. V trimming: 4 bases; J trimming: 8 bases; junction bases outside the gene matches: 9.

V and J are TRBV29-1 and TRBJ1-2, with TRBD1 identical over 7 bases. This CDR3 region has 12 residues. The trim removed 2 bases at V and 6 bases at J, leaving 3 bases unmatched. Germline V CDR1 and CDR2: SQVTM, ANQGSEA. The CDR3 spells CSVEKGADGYTF. The CDR3 nucleotides read TGCAGCGTTGAAAAGGGGGCCGATGGCTACACCTTC. Drawing the rest from reference TRBV29-1 and TRBJ1-2, the complete variable domain is SAVISQKPSRDICQRGTSLTIQCQVDSQVTMMFWYRQQPGQSLTLIATANQGSEATYESGFVIDKFPISRPNLTFSTLTVSNMSPEDSSIYLCSVEKGADGYTFGSGTRLTVV.

The rearrangement joins TRBV7-6 to TRBJ2-2; D gene ambiguous. Trimming left V 4 bases short and J 4 bases short, with 16 bases between. The length of the CDR3 is 16 residues. Germline CDR1 and CDR2: SGHVS and FNYEAQ. The CDR3 DNA reads TGTGCCAGCAGCTCACCGGTCGCGGCCAGCACCGGGGAGCTGTTTTTT. Its protein product is CASSSPVAASTGELFF.

Turning to this clone: The sample has other DNA sequences that encode this CDR3 too. This chain joins TRBV2 and TRBJ2-7; the D is unclear. This CDR3 region has 12 residues. Germline V gene sequence: CDR1 SNHLY, CDR2 FYNNEI. Trimming cost V 6 bases and J 0 bases, with 6 bases left between them. In DNA, the CDR3 is TGTGCCAGCAGCGAGAGCTCCTACGAGCAGTACTTC. This codes for CASSESSYEQYF.

The gene calls are TRBV5-6 and TRBJ2-7, with 7 bases aligning to TRBD2. This CDR3 comprises 17 residues. Germline-derived CDR1 and CDR2 are SGHDT and YYEEEE. Germline trimming cut 4 bases from V and 0 bases from J; bases unmatched to any gene: 13. The CDR3 bases are TGTGCCAGCAGCCCAGCGAGGATCCGGGACTACTCCTACGAGCAGTACTTC. This encodes CASSPARIRDYSYEQYF.

The J gene is TRBJ2-1, the V gene TRBV3-1 (or the pseudogene TRBV3-2); 12 bases fit TRBD2. The germline gives CDR1 LGHDT, CDR2 YNNKEL (reference sequence). With 4 bases clipped from V and 4 bases from J, the junction kept 11 bases outside the gene matches. The CDR3 covers 18 residues. CDR3 residues: CASSLLRTSGGTYNEQFF. DNA for the CDR3: TGTGCCAGCAGCCTTTTACGTACTAGCGGGGGGACTTACAATGAGCAGTTCTTC.

The chain links TRBV7-9 to TRBJ1-1; 8 nucleotides agree with TRBD1. Germline V gives CDR1 SEHNR, CDR2 FQNEAQ (reference sequence). The CDR3 covers 15 residues. The junction had 8 bases not matched to a gene; V was cut back by 5 bases and J by 3 bases. CDR3 protein: CASSPQGARDTEAFF. The CDR3 bases are TGTGCCAGCAGCCCGCAGGGGGCGCGGGACACTGAAGCTTTCTTT.

In this sample, this clone turned up a few times. The rearrangement links TRBV6-6 to TRBJ1-1; 8 bases fit TRBD1. Looked up from germline, CDR1 is MNHNY and CDR2 is SVGAGI (reference sequence). The CDR3 runs 13 residues. After removal of 5 bases from V and 6 bases from J, the junction contained 5 bases not matched to a gene. CDR3 loop: CASSRQGTSEAFF. The DNA of the CDR3 is TGTGCCAGCAGTCGACAGGGGACATCTGAAGCTTTCTTT.

This chain uses TRBV28 with TRBJ2-1; a weak D match, TRBD2 (5 bases). This CDR3 has 14 residues. V was clipped by 7 bases and J by 4 bases, with 14 bases between them. Germline loops: CDR1 MDHEN, CDR2 SYDVKM. The CDR3 DNA reads TGTGCCAGCACCCCAGGAGGCCAATACAATGAGCAGTTCTTC. It yields the protein CASTPGGQYNEQFF.

This chain joins TRBV24-1 and TRBJ2-1; the match to TRBD2 covers 13 bases. The CDR3 totals 16 residues. V was clipped by 4 bases and J by 5 bases; unmatched bases: 4. CDR1 and CDR2 (germline): KGHDR, SFDVKD. The CDR3 DNA reads TGTGCCACCAGTGACGCGACTAGCGGGAGGCACAATGAGCAGTTCTTC. It translates to CATSDATSGRHNEQFF.

The chain has TRBV7-8 and TRBJ1-1; D possibly corresponds to TRBD1 (6 bases). The CDR3 runs 13 residues. Germline CDR1 reads SGHVS; CDR2 reads FQNEAQ. The V gene lost 5 bases and the J gene lost 3 bases, with 10 bases spanning the gap. CDR3 amino acids: CASSAYRDTEAFF. CDR3 nucleotide sequence: TGTGCCAGCAGCGCCTACAGGGACACTGAAGCTTTCTTT.